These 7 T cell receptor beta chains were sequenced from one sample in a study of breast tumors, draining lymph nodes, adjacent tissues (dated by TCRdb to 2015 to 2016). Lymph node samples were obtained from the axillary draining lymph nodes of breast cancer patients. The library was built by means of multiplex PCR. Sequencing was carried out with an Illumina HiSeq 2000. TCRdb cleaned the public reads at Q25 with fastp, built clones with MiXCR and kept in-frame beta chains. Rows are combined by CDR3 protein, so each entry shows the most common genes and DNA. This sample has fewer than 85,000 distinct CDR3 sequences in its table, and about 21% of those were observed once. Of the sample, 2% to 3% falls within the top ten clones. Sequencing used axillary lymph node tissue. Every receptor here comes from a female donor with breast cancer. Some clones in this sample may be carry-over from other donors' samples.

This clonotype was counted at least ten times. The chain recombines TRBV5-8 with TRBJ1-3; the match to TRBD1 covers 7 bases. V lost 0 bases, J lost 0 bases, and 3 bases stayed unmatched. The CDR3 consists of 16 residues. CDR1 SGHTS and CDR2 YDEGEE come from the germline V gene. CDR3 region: CASSLGGGFSGNTIYF. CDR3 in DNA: TGTGCCAGCAGCTTGGGAGGGGGCTTCTCTGGAAACACCATATATTTT.

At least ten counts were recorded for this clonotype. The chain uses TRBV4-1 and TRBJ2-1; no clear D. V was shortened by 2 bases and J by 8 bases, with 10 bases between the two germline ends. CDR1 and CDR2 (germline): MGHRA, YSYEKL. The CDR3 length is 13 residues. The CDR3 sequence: CASSQKSVDEQFF. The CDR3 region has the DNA TGCGCCAGCAGCCAAAAAAGCGTGGATGAGCAGTTCTTC.

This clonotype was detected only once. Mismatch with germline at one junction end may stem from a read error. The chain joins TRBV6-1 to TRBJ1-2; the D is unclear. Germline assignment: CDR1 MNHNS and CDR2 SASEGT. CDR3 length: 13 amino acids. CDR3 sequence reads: CAGSEGAITGYTF. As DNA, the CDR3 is TGTGCCGGCAGTGAGGGAGCCATAACTGGCTACACCTTC.

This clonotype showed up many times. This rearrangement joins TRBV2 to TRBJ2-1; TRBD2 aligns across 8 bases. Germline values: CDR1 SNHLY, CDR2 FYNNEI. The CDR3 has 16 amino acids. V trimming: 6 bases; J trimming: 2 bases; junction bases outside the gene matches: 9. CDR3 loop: CASRPPGLGAYNEQFF. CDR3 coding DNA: TGTGCCAGCAGGCCTCCGGGACTAGGAGCCTACAATGAGCAGTTCTTC.

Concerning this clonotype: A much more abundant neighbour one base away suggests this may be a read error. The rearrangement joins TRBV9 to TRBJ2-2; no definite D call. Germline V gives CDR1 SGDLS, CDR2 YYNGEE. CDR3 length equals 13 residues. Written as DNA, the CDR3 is TGTGCCAGCAGCGTAGTCTACACCAGGGAGCTGTTTTTT. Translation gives CASSVVYTRELFF.

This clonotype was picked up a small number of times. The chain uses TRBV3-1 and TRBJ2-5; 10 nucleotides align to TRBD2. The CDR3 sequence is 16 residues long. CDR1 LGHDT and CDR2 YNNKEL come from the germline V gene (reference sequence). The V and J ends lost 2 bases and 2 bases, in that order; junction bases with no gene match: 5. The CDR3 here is CASSQSASGGQETQYF. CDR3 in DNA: TGTGCCAGCAGCCAAAGTGCTAGCGGGGGTCAAGAGACCCAGTACTTC.

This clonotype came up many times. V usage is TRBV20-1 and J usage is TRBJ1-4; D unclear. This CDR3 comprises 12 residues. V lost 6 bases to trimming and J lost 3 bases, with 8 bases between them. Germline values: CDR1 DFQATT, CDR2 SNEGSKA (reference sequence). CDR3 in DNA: TGCAGTGCCCGACGTCCTAATGAAAAACTGTTTTTT. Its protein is CSARRPNEKLFF.